This TCR beta chain comes out of a study of PD-1 blockade in classical Hodgkin lymphoma. V was cut by 4 bases and J by 1 base, with 7 bases left in between. Per germline, CDR1 MNHNY and CDR2 SVGAGI (reference sequence). CDR3 size: 14 residues. Time point noted: cycle 4 day 1 (C4D1), after less than seven weeks of nivolumab. Every one of the patients relapsed after autologous stem cell transplantation (brentuximab vedotin exposure was variable). This table comes from immunoSEQ multiplex PCR, and its TCRdb copy is limited to in-frame clones, with some not included. This sample carries almost 95,000 clones, 83% of them seen once, and the ten largest clones take approximately 15%.

The clonotype was recovered from a human donor with classical Hodgkin lymphoma. The V and J genes are TRBV6-6 and TRBJ2-2, with a possible D match to TRBD2 (5 bases). The sample consisted of peripheral blood mononuclear cells (PBMCs), taken before the fourth cycle of nivolumab. The CDR3 coding sequence is TGTGCCAGCAGTTCCAGCGGGAACACCGGGGAGCTGTTTTTT. Its translation is CASSSSGNTGELFF.